Each of the 20 T cell receptor beta chains below was sequenced from the same sample in a study of T cell repertoires in cytomegalovirus infection. TCRdb reanalysed the reads using MiXCR and keeps one entry per CDR3 protein. In the table there are around 280,000 distinct CDR3 sequences, roughly an eighth of which are singletons. Sequenced sample: PBMCs. Every receptor here comes from a human donor in good health (CMV status not recorded). Some clones in this sample may be carry-over from other donors' samples.

V and J are TRBV11-2 and TRBJ1-2, with D unclear. The CDR3 sequence is 12 residues long. V was trimmed by 8 bases and J by 8 bases, leaving 15 bases between them. In germline, CDR1 is SGHAT, CDR2 FQNNGV. In DNA form, the CDR3 reads TGTGCCAGCGCCTTGGGGTTAGGGGGCTACACCTTC. It is translated as CASALGLGGYTF.

This clonotype was counted between two and nine times. The gene calls are TRBV6-5 and TRBJ1-1; 9 bases agree with TRBD1. This CDR3 region has 14 residues. CDR1 and CDR2 from the germline V gene are MNHEY and SVGAGI. The J segment lost 5 bases and the V segment lost 2 bases, leaving 3 bases of the junction unmatched. The CDR3: CASSYNDRGTEAFF. CDR3 nucleotide sequence: TGTGCCAGCAGTTACAATGACAGGGGGACTGAAGCTTTCTTT.

In its sample, this clonotype was seen a few times. The chain carries TRBV2 and TRBJ1-2; 12 bases match TRBD1. Germline V gives CDR1 SNHLY, CDR2 FYNNEI. This CDR3 comprises 16 residues. The trim removed 1 base at V and 7 bases at J, leaving 7 bases unmatched. CDR3 loop: CASSEVPGQGASGYTF. In DNA form, the CDR3 reads TGTGCCAGCAGTGAAGTCCCGGGACAGGGGGCTTCTGGCTACACCTTC.

This clonotype was observed a handful of times. This sequence joins TRBV10-3 and TRBJ1-2, with TRBD1 identical over 10 bases. The germline CDR1 and CDR2 sequences are ENHRY and SYGVKD. The CDR3 is made up of 14 amino acids. V shed 2 bases, J shed 4 bases, and the junction held 1 base outside the gene matches. The CDR3 sequence is CAISERTGGYGYTF. Written as DNA, the CDR3 is TGTGCCATCAGTGAGAGGACAGGGGGCTATGGCTACACCTTC.

This clonotype has at least ten counts. A junction boundary mismatches the germline segment, possibly from a read error. This sequence joins TRBV7-3 and TRBJ2-2; no clear D. Germline V gives CDR1 SGHTA, CDR2 FQGTGA. The CDR3 loop spans 13 amino acids. DNA for the CDR3: TGTGCCGGCAGCTCGATGCACACCGGGGAGCTGTTTTTT. Translation: CAGSSMHTGELFF.

This clonotype has a single count. V gene TRBV5-1 combines with J gene TRBJ2-1, with D possibly being TRBD1 or TRBD2 (7 bases each). This CDR3 is built from 16 residues. CDR1 and CDR2 from the germline V gene are SGHRS and YFSETQ. Deletions cut 1 base from V and 6 bases from J, with 17 bases between. CDR3 DNA sequence: TGCGCCAGCAGCTTGAACCCGACAGGGAGGGGCAATGAGCAGTTCTTC. Translated, it gives CASSLNPTGRGNEQFF.

This clonotype was seen many times. The chain couples TRBV6-2 or TRBV6-3 to TRBJ1-5; D uncertain. The V end lost 0 bases, the J end lost 1 base, and 10 bases lay between the germline ends. The CDR3 is made up of 16 amino acids. The germline CDR1 and CDR2 sequences are MNHEY and SVGEGT. The CDR3 bases are TGTGCCAGCAGTTACTCGGACCCGGTAAGCAATCAGCCCCAGCATTTT. It specifies CASSYSDPVSNQPQHF.

The chain uses TRBV28 and TRBJ1-4, with a possible D match to TRBD1 (6 bases). Germline values: CDR1 MDHEN, CDR2 SYDVKM. V gave up 5 bases and J gave up 8 bases, with 15 bases separating them. The CDR3 consists of 14 residues. The CDR3 spells CASSPSDSGEKLFF. The CDR3, as DNA: TGTGCCAGCAGTCCGTCGGACAGCGGCGAAAAACTGTTTTTT.

This clonotype has at least ten counts. This sequence joins TRBV7-2 and TRBJ1-5; a weak D match, TRBD1 (6 bases). V was clipped by 0 bases and J by 8 bases, with 14 bases between them. The length of the CDR3 is 15 residues. Germline V lookup: CDR1 SGHTA, CDR2 FQGNSA. The CDR3 DNA follows: TGTGCCAGCAGCTTAGCGATGCAGGGGCTGAAGCCCCAGCATTTT. Translated, it gives CASSLAMQGLKPQHF.

This clonotype was counted between two and nine times. The rearrangement uses TRBV7-6 and TRBJ2-5; TRBD2 aligns across 11 bases. The germline gives CDR1 SGHVS, CDR2 FNYEAQ. With V trimmed by 6 bases and J by 1 base, 7 bases remained unmatched. The CDR3 covers 16 residues. CDR3 bases: TGTGCCAGCAGTCGATTAGCGGGAGGGCCCCAAGAGACCCAGTACTTC. It specifies CASSRLAGGPQETQYF.

The table lists this clonotype with many counts. The chain uses TRBV5-4 and TRBJ2-5; 8 bases map to TRBD2. V gave up 4 bases and J gave up 5 bases; unmatched junction bases: 7. The CDR3 totals 14 residues. Germline V gene sequence: CDR1 SGHNT, CDR2 YYREEE (reference sequence). CDR3 sequence: CASSLGLARETQYF. The CDR3 DNA reads TGTGCCAGCAGCCTTGGACTAGCCCGGGAGACCCAGTACTTC.

This sequence joins TRBV18 and TRBJ2-1; TRBD2 matches at 7 bases. CDR3 length: 21 residues. Trimming cost V 3 bases and J 7 bases; bases outside gene matches: 27. Per the germline V gene, CDR1 is KGHSH and CDR2 is LQKENI. CDR3 coding DNA: TGTGCCAGCTCACCCGTCTCCGGGACCCCATTTCGGCGGGGGAGGCGAAATGAGCAGTTCTTC. Protein sequence: CASSPVSGTPFRRGRRNEQFF.

This chain uses TRBV25-1 with TRBJ2-7; D remains ambiguous. Germline lookup yields CDR1 MGHDK and CDR2 SYGVNS. V was trimmed by 1 base and J by 8 bases, leaving 9 bases between them. The CDR3 length is 12 residues. The CDR3 DNA reads as TGTGCCAGCAGTGAATTCGGGCAGAAGCAGTACTTC. It yields the protein CASSEFGQKQYF.

Many counts were recorded for this clonotype. V and J are TRBV6-2 or TRBV6-3 and TRBJ2-5, with D unresolved. The V end lost 4 bases, the J end lost 1 base, and 4 bases lay between the germline ends. From germline, CDR1 is MNHEY and CDR2 SVGEGT. The length of the CDR3 is 12 residues. In DNA form, the CDR3 reads TGTGCCAGCAGTTGGTTCCAAGAGACCCAGTACTTC. It codes for CASSWFQETQYF.

J is TRBJ2-5 and V is TRBV28; a possible D gene is TRBD2 (5 bases). CDR1 and CDR2 (germline): MDHEN, SYDVKM. The CDR3 has 13 residues. The V and J ends lost 8 bases and 3 bases respectively, with 13 bases between them. The CDR3 sequence is CASLAGGEETQYF. CDR3 nucleotide sequence: TGTGCCAGCCTTGCGGGTGGGGAAGAGACCCAGTACTTC.

This clonotype was seen only a few times. The V gene is TRBV2, the J gene TRBJ2-1, with D maybe TRBD2 (7 bases). In germline, CDR1 is SNHLY, CDR2 FYNNEI. Between the trimmed V and J ends, which lost 4 bases and 8 bases, there was a span of 18 bases. This CDR3 region has 15 residues. In DNA form, the CDR3 reads TGTGCCAGCAGTGTTTTGGGGGGGGGCCGCGATGAGCAGTTCTTC. This translates into CASSVLGGGRDEQFF.

The J gene is TRBJ2-7, the V gene TRBV2, with 8 positions matching TRBD1. Unmatched junction bases numbered 4, after V lost 6 bases and J lost 6 bases. The CDR3 length is 12 residues. CDR1 SNHLY and CDR2 FYNNEI come from the germline V gene. The CDR3 DNA is TGTGCCAGCAGGGGGACAGGTGGCGAGCAGTACTTC. This codes for CASRGTGGEQYF.

In its sample, this clonotype was seen once. V gene TRBV7-6 combines with J gene TRBJ2-7; D gene ambiguous. The length of the CDR3 is 14 residues. V lost 2 bases to trimming and J lost 3 bases, with 11 bases between them. CDR1 and CDR2 from the germline V gene are SGHVS and FNYEAQ. In DNA, the CDR3 is TGTGCCAGCAGCTTAAAAGGCAGCCTCTACGAGCAGTACTTC. Its protein is CASSLKGSLYEQYF.

V and J are TRBV9 and TRBJ2-1, with D perhaps TRBD2 (6 bases). Trimming removed 3 bases from V and 3 bases from J, with 13 bases in between. From germline, CDR1 is SGDLS and CDR2 YYNGEE. The CDR3 has 15 residues. This chain's CDR3 is CASSATGGIYNEQFF. The DNA for the CDR3 is TGTGCCAGCAGCGCGACGGGCGGGATCTACAATGAGCAGTTCTTC.

This clonotype was detected many times. The genes are TRBV7-9 and TRBJ2-7; the match to TRBD1 covers 8 bases. J was trimmed by 0 bases and V by 5 bases; bases with no gene match: 9. Germline CDR1 reads SEHNR; CDR2 reads FQNEAQ (reference sequence). This CDR3 contains 16 residues. The CDR3 protein is CASSPVTGASSYEQYF. Written as DNA, the CDR3 is TGTGCCAGCAGCCCAGTGACAGGGGCGAGCTCCTACGAGCAGTACTTC.